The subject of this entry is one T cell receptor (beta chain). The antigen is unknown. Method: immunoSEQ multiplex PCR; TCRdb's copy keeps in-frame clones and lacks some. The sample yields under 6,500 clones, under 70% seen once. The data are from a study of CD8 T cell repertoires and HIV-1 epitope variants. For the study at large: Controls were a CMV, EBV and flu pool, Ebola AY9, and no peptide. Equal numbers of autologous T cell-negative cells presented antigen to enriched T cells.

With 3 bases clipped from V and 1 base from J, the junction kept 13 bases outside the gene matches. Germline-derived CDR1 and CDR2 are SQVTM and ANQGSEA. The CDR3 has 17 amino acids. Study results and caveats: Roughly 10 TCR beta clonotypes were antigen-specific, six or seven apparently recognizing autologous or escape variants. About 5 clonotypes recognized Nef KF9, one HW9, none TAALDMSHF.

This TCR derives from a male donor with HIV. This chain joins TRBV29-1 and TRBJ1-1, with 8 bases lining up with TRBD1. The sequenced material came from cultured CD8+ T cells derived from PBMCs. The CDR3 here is CSVDAPGQGGWNTEAFF. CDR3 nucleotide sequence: TGCAGCGTTGACGCCCCTGGACAGGGAGGATGGAACACTGAAGCTTTCTTT.